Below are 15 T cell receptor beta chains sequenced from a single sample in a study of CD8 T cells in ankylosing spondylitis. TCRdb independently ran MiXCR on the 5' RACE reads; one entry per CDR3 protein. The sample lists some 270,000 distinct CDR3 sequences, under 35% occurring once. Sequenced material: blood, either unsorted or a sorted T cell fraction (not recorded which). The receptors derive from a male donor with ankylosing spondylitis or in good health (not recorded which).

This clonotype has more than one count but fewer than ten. CDR3 bases: TGTGCCACAAGGGGTTCGGCGGGGAGCTCCTACGAGCAGTACTTC. The encoded protein is CATRGSAGSSYEQYF. This chain connects TRBV28 to TRBJ2-7, with D possibly TRBD2 on 6 matching bases. The CDR3 spans 15 residues. Germline V CDR1 and CDR2: MDHEN, SYDVKM. V shed 10 bases and J shed 0 bases, with 19 bases lying between them. Based on the CDR3 plus reference TRBV28 and TRBJ2-7, the full variable domain is DVKVTQSSRYLVKRTGEKVFLECVQDMDHENMFWYRQDPGLGLRLIYFSYDVKMKEKGDIPEGYSVSREKKERFSLILESASTNQTSMYLCATRGSAGSSYEQYFGPGTRLTVT.

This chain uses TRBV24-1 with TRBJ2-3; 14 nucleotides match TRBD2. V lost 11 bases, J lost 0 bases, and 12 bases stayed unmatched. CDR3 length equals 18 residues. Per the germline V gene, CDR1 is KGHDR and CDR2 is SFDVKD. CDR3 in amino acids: CASCSGLAGARSTDTQYF. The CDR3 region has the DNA TGTGCCAGCTGTTCGGGACTAGCGGGGGCTCGTAGCACAGATACGCAGTATTTT.

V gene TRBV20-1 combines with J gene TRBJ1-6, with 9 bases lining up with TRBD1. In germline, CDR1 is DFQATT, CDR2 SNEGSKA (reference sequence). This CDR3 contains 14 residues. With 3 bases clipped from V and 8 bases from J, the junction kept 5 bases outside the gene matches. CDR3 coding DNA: TGCAGTGCTAGTGTTCGGACAGGGGATTCACCCCTCCACTTT. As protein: CSASVRTGDSPLHF.

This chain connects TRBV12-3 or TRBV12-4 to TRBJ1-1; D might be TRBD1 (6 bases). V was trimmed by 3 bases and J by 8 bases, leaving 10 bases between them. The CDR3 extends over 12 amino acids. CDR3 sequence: CASSFPGGEAFF. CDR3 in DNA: TGTGCCAGCAGTTTCCCCGGGGGCGAAGCTTTCTTT.

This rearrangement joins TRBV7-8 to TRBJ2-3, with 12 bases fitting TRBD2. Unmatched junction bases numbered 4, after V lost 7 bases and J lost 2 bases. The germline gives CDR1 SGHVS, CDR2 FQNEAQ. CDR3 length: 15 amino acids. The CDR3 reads CASTWTSGTTDTQYF. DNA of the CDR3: TGTGCCAGCACTTGGACTAGCGGGACCACAGATACGCAGTATTTT.

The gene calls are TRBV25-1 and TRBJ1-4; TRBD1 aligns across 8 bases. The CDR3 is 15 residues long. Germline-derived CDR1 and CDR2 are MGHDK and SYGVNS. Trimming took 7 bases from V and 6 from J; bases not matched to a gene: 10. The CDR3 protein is CASKNTGTGDEKLFF. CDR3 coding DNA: TGTGCCAGCAAGAACACCGGGACAGGCGATGAAAAACTGTTTTTT.

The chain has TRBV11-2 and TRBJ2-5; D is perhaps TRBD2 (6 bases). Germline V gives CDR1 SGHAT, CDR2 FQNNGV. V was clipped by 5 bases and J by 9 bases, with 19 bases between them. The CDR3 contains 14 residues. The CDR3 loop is CASSEAGDSGAQYF. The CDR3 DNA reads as TGTGCCAGCAGCGAAGCTGGCGACTCGGGGGCCCAGTACTTC.

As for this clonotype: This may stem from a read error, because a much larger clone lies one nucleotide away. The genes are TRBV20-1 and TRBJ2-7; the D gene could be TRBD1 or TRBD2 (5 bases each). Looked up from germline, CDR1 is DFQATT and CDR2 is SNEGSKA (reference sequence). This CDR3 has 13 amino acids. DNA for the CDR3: TGCAGTGCCGAGGGGACCGCCCCTAACGAGGAGTACTTC. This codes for CSAEGTAPNEEYF.

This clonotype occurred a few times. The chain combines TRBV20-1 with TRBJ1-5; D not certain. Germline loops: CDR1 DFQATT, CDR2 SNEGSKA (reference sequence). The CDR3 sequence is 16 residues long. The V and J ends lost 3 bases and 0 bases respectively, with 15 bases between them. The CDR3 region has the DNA TGCAGTGCTAGCCCCATTGTGGGCTATAGCAATCAGCCCCAGCATTTT. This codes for CSASPIVGYSNQPQHF.

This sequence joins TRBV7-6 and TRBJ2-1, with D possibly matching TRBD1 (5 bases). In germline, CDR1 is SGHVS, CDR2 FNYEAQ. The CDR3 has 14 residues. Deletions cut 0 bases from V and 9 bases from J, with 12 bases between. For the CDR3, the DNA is TGTGCCAGCAGCTTAGCGAGTGGGGCCAGTGAGCAGTTCTTC. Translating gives CASSLASGASEQFF.

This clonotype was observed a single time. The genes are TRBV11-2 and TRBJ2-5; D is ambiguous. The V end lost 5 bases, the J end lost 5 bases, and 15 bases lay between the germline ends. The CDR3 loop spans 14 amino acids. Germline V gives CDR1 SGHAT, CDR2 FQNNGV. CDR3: CASSPEYGYETQYF. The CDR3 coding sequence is TGTGCCAGCAGCCCAGAATATGGGTACGAGACCCAGTACTTC.

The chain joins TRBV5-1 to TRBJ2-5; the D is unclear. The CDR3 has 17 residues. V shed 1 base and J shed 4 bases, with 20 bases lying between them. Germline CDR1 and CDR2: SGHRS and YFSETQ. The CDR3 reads CASSLNQANLKAETQYF. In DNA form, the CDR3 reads TGCGCCAGCAGCTTGAACCAGGCGAACTTAAAGGCAGAGACCCAGTACTTC.

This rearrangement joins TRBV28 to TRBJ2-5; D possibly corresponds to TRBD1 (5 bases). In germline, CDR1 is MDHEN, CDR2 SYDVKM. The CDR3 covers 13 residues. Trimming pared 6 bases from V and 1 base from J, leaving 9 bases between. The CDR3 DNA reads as TGTGCCAGCAGACCCCAGGGCCAAGAGACCCAGTACTTC. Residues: CASRPQGQETQYF.

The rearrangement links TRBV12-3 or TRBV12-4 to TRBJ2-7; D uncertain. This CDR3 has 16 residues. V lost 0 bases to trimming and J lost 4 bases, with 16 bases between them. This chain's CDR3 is CASSLAGPQRPYEQYF. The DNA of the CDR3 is TGTGCCAGCAGTTTAGCGGGCCCACAGCGTCCTTACGAGCAGTACTTC.

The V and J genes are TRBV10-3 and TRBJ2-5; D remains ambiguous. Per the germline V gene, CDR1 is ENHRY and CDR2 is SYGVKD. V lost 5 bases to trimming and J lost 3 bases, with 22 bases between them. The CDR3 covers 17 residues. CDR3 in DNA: TGTGCCATCAGTCAAACAAAGGACCGGGTGGGCAAAGAGACCCAGTACTTC. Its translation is CAISQTKDRVGKETQYF.